A single sample gave rise to the 16 T cell receptor beta chains below, sequenced in a study of T cell responses to AZD1222 COVID-19 vaccine. The protocol was immunoSEQ multiplex PCR, while the TCRdb copy is restricted to in-frame clones and leaves out a portion. Found here are around 140,000 clones, about nine tenths of them singletons; the top ten hold over 1.5%. Sequences were derived from peripheral blood, sampled on day 0 of AZD1222 vaccination. The receptors shown here come from an adult in good health.

This chain connects TRBV5-1 to TRBJ2-5; weak D call: TRBD1 (5 bases). Per the germline V gene, CDR1 is SGHRS and CDR2 is YFSETQ. Trimming left V 0 bases short and J 1 base short, with 7 bases between. The CDR3 covers 14 residues. Here the CDR3 reads CASSLGTFQETQYF. CDR3 sequence (DNA): TGCGCCAGCAGCTTGGGGACATTCCAAGAGACCCAGTACTTC.

The gene calls are TRBV7-3 and TRBJ1-1; D gene uncertain. The germline gives CDR1 SGHTA, CDR2 FQGTGA. Trimming cost V 1 base and J 7 bases, with 7 bases left between them. This CDR3 contains 12 residues. For the CDR3, the DNA is TGTGCCAGCAGCTTAAGACCTGGTGAAGCTTTCTTT. It yields the protein CASSLRPGEAFF.

As DNA, the CDR3 is TGTGCCAGCAGCCCATCAGGGGATCCCTACAATGAGCAGTTCTTC. Encoded protein: CASSPSGDPYNEQFF. The chain links TRBV7-8 to TRBJ2-1; tentative D call: TRBD1 (6 bases). The CDR3 consists of 15 residues. CDR1 SGHVS and CDR2 FQNEAQ come from the germline V gene. V was clipped by 5 bases and J by 2 bases, with 13 bases between them.

The rearrangement links TRBV10-1 to TRBJ2-7, with TRBD1 matching over 9 bases. CDR1 is WNHNN and CDR2 is SYGVQD in the germline V gene (reference sequence). This CDR3 comprises 14 residues. After removal of 5 bases from V and 4 bases from J, the junction contained 6 bases not matched to a gene. The CDR3 reads CASSRGTGRYEQYF. The CDR3 nucleotides are TGCGCCAGCAGTCGCGGGACAGGGAGATACGAGCAGTACTTC.

The chain has TRBV7-2 and TRBJ1-3; D unclear. With 1 base removed from V and 0 bases from J, the gap between germline ends came to 4 bases. This CDR3 region has 14 residues. CDR1 is SGHTA, CDR2 FQGNSA, per germline. The CDR3 region has the DNA TGTGCCAGCAGCTTAGGAGCCTCTGGAAACACCATATATTTT. It translates to CASSLGASGNTIYF. Looking up the rest from reference TRBV7-2 and TRBJ1-3 gives the full variable domain: GAGVSQSPSNKVTEKGKDVELRCDPISGHTALYWYRQSLGQGLEFLIYFQGNSAPDKSGLPSDRFSAERTGGSVSTLTIQRTQQEDSAVYLCASSLGASGNTIYFGEGSWLTVV.

The chain is built from TRBV4-1 and TRBJ1-1; 7 bases align to TRBD1. The length of the CDR3 is 14 residues. CDR1 is MGHRA, CDR2 YSYEKL, per germline. Unmatched junction bases numbered 13, after V lost 4 bases and J lost 11 bases. CDR3 DNA sequence: TGCGCCAGCAGCCTCCGTCGACAGGGAAGTTACGCTTTCTTT. Residues: CASSLRRQGSYAFF.

This chain connects TRBV9 to TRBJ2-7; 9 bases align to TRBD1. The CDR3 has 14 residues. Germline assignment: CDR1 SGDLS and CDR2 YYNGEE. The CDR3 nucleotides read TGTGCTACGGGGAGGGACAGGGACGTCGACGAGCAGTACTTC. As protein: CATGRDRDVDEQYF.

The chain carries TRBV19 and TRBJ2-7; D remains unclear. With 6 bases removed from V and 2 bases from J, the gap between germline ends came to 11 bases. Germline CDR1 is LNHDA and CDR2 is SQIVND (reference sequence). CDR3 length equals 13 residues. CDR3 amino acids: CASSDIVTYEQYF. CDR3 DNA sequence: TGTGCCAGTAGCGACATTGTAACCTACGAGCAGTACTTC.

There are a few counts of this clone. The chain is built from TRBV29-1 and TRBJ2-7, with TRBD1 identical over 9 bases. With V trimmed by 7 bases and J by 2 bases, 3 bases remained unmatched. The CDR3 loop spans 12 amino acids. Germline V lookup: CDR1 SQVTM, CDR2 ANQGSEA. CDR3 residues: CSARTGAYEQYF. As DNA, the CDR3 is TGCAGCGCCCGGACAGGGGCCTACGAGCAGTACTTC.

The chain combines TRBV28 with TRBJ2-1; TRBD1 matches 7 bases. CDR3 size: 17 residues. The V segment lost 3 bases and the J segment 4 bases; nucleotides outside the gene matches: 12. CDR1 and CDR2 from the germline V gene are MDHEN and SYDVKM. This chain's CDR3 is CASSLPLINRGYNEQFF. As DNA, the CDR3 is TGTGCCAGCAGTTTGCCCCTAATTAACAGGGGATACAATGAGCAGTTCTTC.

This rearrangement joins TRBV14 to TRBJ1-2; D uncertain. V gave up 1 base and J gave up 7 bases, with 13 bases separating them. The germline V gene encodes CDR1 SGHDN and CDR2 FVKESK. This CDR3 has 14 residues. CDR3 residues: CASSQASVDSGYTF. DNA of the CDR3: TGTGCCAGCAGCCAAGCTTCAGTGGACTCTGGCTACACCTTC.

The chain joins TRBV5-1 to TRBJ2-4, with TRBD1 matching over 12 bases. J was trimmed by 8 bases and V by 7 bases; bases with no gene match: 4. The CDR3 contains 13 residues. Germline CDR1 and CDR2: SGHRS and YFSETQ. The CDR3 region has the DNA TGCGCCAGCCGGGACAGGGGGCAGTACATTCAGTACTTC. Translated: CASRDRGQYIQYF.

J is TRBJ1-3 and V is TRBV2; 8 bases are shared with TRBD1. Germline V gene lookup returns CDR1 SNHLY and CDR2 FYNNEI. Trimming removed 7 bases from V and 9 bases from J; junction bases left unmatched: 8. The CDR3 contains 13 residues. CDR3 sequence (DNA): TGTGCCAGCACCGGGACAGGAATCGGCACCATATATTTT. Its translation: CASTGTGIGTIYF.

V and J are TRBV5-1 and TRBJ1-3; 8 bases are a match to TRBD1. The CDR3 covers 15 residues. Unmatched junction bases numbered 6, after V lost 0 bases and J lost 7 bases. The V gene's germline CDR1 is SGHRS and CDR2 YFSETQ. CDR3 coding DNA: TGCGCCAGCAGCTTGGGACAGGGGAGAGGCAACACCATATATTTT. Encoded protein: CASSLGQGRGNTIYF.

This chain uses TRBV28 with TRBJ2-5, with TRBD1 identical over 9 bases. CDR1 MDHEN and CDR2 SYDVKM come from the germline V gene. This CDR3 region has 14 residues. With V trimmed by 7 bases and J by 5 bases, 8 bases remained unmatched. Written as DNA, the CDR3 is TGTGCCAGCACTCCGGACAGGGGAGGGGAGACCCAGTACTTC. Its translation is CASTPDRGGETQYF.

The chain recombines TRBV27 with TRBJ2-1; possibly TRBD1 for D (5 bases). Germline assignment: CDR1 MNHEY and CDR2 SMNVEV (reference sequence). The CDR3 totals 13 residues. Trimming took 6 bases from V and 2 from J, leaving 8 bases between them. The CDR3 loop reads CASRRQPYNEQFF. The CDR3 DNA reads as TGTGCCAGCAGGAGACAGCCCTACAATGAGCAGTTCTTC.